Presented here are 8 T cell receptor beta chains from one specimen sequenced in a study of blood T cells in healthy people across ages (dated by TCRdb to the mid-2010s). The library was made by 5' RACE. Sequencing used an Illumina HiSeq 2500. A second PCR of roughly 7 to 11 cycles was performed with a sample-barcoded 5' primer and a J-beta primer mix. The public sequencing data were trimmed at Q25 with fastp and processed into clonotypes with MiXCR by TCRdb, which kept only in-frame beta chains. Rows with a matching CDR3 protein are joined into one entry that keeps the most common DNA and genes. For this sample the table gives some 760,000 distinct CDR3 sequences, of which 25% were detected only once. The top ten constitute under 9.5% of the sample. This sample also belongs to another study, concerning T cells of mothers and their children.

The specimen sequenced was blood. These receptors originate from a boy between 10 and 17 years old in good health.

This clonotype was seen only a few times. CDR3 bases: TGTGCCAGCAGCCCCCCTCTGGGTCCGGGGGGCCAAAGCGAGCAGTACTTC. Residues: CASSPPLGPGGQSEQYF. The chain uses TRBV7-2 and TRBJ2-7, with TRBD2 as a possible D gene (7 bases). Germline CDR1 is SGHTA and CDR2 is FQGNSA. V was trimmed by 5 bases and J by 6 bases, leaving 26 bases between them. The CDR3 is 17 amino acids.

The chain couples TRBV9 to TRBJ2-1, with TRBD1 matching over 10 bases. The CDR3 is 17 amino acids. Per the germline V gene, CDR1 is SGDLS and CDR2 is YYNGEE. The J segment lost 4 bases and the V segment lost 0 bases, leaving 7 bases of the junction unmatched. The CDR3 DNA is TGTGCCAGCAGCGTAGGGGGATGGGGACAGGGGTACAATGAGCAGTTCTTC. Translation gives CASSVGGWGQGYNEQFF.

This clonotype was seen only a few times. This chain uses TRBV6-2 or TRBV6-3 with TRBJ1-5; a weak D match, TRBD1 (5 bases). Germline CDR1 is MNHEY and CDR2 is SVGEGT. Trimming removed 2 bases at V and 0 bases at J, with 11 bases between. This CDR3 spans 16 amino acids. CDR3 sequence: CASSYPGRRSNQPQHF. The CDR3 coding sequence is TGTGCCAGCAGTTACCCGGGACGGCGTAGCAATCAGCCCCAGCATTTT.

This clonotype was seen a few times. This chain connects TRBV6-6 to TRBJ2-5; D is unclear. The J call could be wrong; TRBJ2-7 is a better fit for the DNA end. CDR3 length: 12 amino acids. Per the germline V gene, CDR1 is MNHNY and CDR2 is SVGAGI (reference sequence). The CDR3 DNA reads as TGTGCCAGCAGCCCCGACGGCGACGAGCAGTACTTC. Translating it yields CASSPDGDEQYF.

This clonotype has a handful of counts. V gene TRBV13 combines with J gene TRBJ1-2, with D perhaps TRBD1 (6 bases). Germline loops: CDR1 PRHDT, CDR2 FYEKMQ (reference sequence). Trimming removed 4 bases at V and 3 bases at J, with 9 bases between. The CDR3 contains 13 residues. CDR3 residues: CASSSRQDYGYTF. CDR3 nucleotides: TGTGCCAGCAGCTCCCGACAGGACTATGGCTACACCTTC.

This clonotype showed up just a few times. The gene calls are TRBV7-2 and TRBJ2-7, with a tentative D call TRBD1 (5 bases). V was shortened by 1 base and J by 0 bases, with 10 bases between the two germline ends. CDR1 and CDR2 (germline): SGHTA, FQGNSA. CDR3 length: 15 amino acids. DNA for the CDR3: TGTGCCAGCAGCTTAGAGGGGCAGAGCTCCTACGAGCAGTACTTC. This codes for CASSLEGQSSYEQYF.

This clonotype has just a few counts. V usage is TRBV2 and J usage is TRBJ2-4; D remains ambiguous. The CDR3 has 15 residues. The germline gives CDR1 SNHLY, CDR2 FYNNEI. Trimming took off 3 bases at V and 0 bases at J, with 9 bases between the two ends. The CDR3 sequence is CASSESTLAKNIQYF. The CDR3 nucleotides are TGTGCCAGCAGTGAGTCAACTTTAGCCAAAAACATTCAGTACTTC.

Of note for this clonotype: The conserved phenylalanine or tryptophan normally closing the CDR3 is absent here, so this likely arose from a read error. This sequence joins TRBV29-1 and TRBJ2-5; the match to TRBD2 covers 7 bases. Germline CDR1 SQVTM, CDR2 ANQGSEA. The CDR3 length is 13 residues. Trimming took 1 base from V and 4 from J; bases not matched to a gene: 3. This CDR3 reads CSVEGTGGETQYS. The CDR3 nucleotides read TGCAGCGTTGAAGGGACGGGGGGAGAGACCCAGTACTCC.